Each of the 29 T cell receptor beta chains below was sequenced from the same sample in a study of CD8 T cells in Susac syndrome. Random hexamers were used to reverse transcribe about 0.5 to 1 ug of RNA. TCRdb re-called the immunoSEQ multiplex PCR reads with MiXCR, one entry per CDR3 protein. This sample yields some 300,000 distinct CDR3 sequences, of which over 75% are seen a single time; 0.2% to 0.25% belongs to the top ten. The sample consisted of CD8+ T cells from PBMCs. These receptors all stem from a human donor with multiple sclerosis.

The chain is built from TRBV4-3 and TRBJ2-4; D might be TRBD2 (6 bases). Germline-derived CDR1 and CDR2 are LGHNA and YSLEER. The CDR3 length is 17 residues. Between the trimmed V and J ends, which lost 0 bases and 5 bases, there was a span of 17 bases. The CDR3 DNA sequence: TGCGCCAGCAGCCAAGATTCCGCCTCGGGGGTCCAAAACATTCAGTACTTC. The encoded protein is CASSQDSASGVQNIQYF.

The chain couples TRBV27 to TRBJ2-7; TRBD2 matches 11 bases. Germline values: CDR1 MNHEY, CDR2 SMNVEV (reference sequence). V trimming: 3 bases; J trimming: 6 bases; junction bases outside the gene matches: 13. The CDR3 loop spans 17 amino acids. In DNA form, the CDR3 reads TGTGCCAGCAGTTTGGTAGCGGGAGGGCCGGTGTCGAGCGAGCAGTACTTC. Residues: CASSLVAGGPVSSEQYF.

The chain combines TRBV20-1 with TRBJ2-1; D remains ambiguous. Germline lookup yields CDR1 DFQATT and CDR2 SNEGSKA (reference sequence). CDR3 length: 18 residues. Trimming removed 5 bases at V and 0 bases at J, with 23 bases between. The CDR3 coding sequence is TGCAGTGCTGGCCTTTTCGGACCGTCCGCCGCCTCCTACAATGAGCAGTTCTTC. As protein: CSAGLFGPSAASYNEQFF.

The genes are TRBV7-2 and TRBJ1-1; no reliable D call. The V gene's germline CDR1 is SGHTA and CDR2 FQGNSA. The V gene lost 5 bases and the J gene lost 4 bases, with 17 bases spanning the gap. The CDR3 totals 15 residues. The CDR3 protein is CASSQTLGLGTEAFF. The CDR3 coding sequence is TGTGCCAGCAGCCAAACTTTGGGGTTGGGCACTGAAGCTTTCTTT.

The chain joins TRBV7-9 to TRBJ2-5; D gene ambiguous. V was trimmed by 6 bases and J by 1 base, leaving 6 bases between them. This CDR3 is built from 12 residues. From germline, CDR1 is SEHNR and CDR2 FQNEAQ (reference sequence). CDR3 DNA: TGTGCCAGCAGGTCGGGCCAAGAGACCCAGTACTTC. It is translated as CASRSGQETQYF.

The chain links TRBV4-3 to TRBJ2-7; 9 bases match TRBD2. Per the germline V gene, CDR1 is LGHNA and CDR2 is YSLEER. The V gene end was trimmed by 3 bases and the J gene end by 4 bases; junction bases not matched to a gene: 7. The CDR3 has 15 amino acids. This CDR3 is CASSQEREAPYEQYF. CDR3 nucleotide sequence: TGCGCCAGCAGCCAGGAGCGGGAGGCGCCGTACGAGCAGTACTTC.

This clonotype was counted between two and nine times. The V gene is TRBV27, the J gene TRBJ2-7; TRBD1 is a possible D gene (6 bases). Germline values: CDR1 MNHEY, CDR2 SMNVEV (reference sequence). This CDR3 is built from 15 residues. Trimming removed 6 bases at V and 5 bases at J, with 20 bases between. The CDR3 loop is CASSVRGNWANEQYF. Written as DNA, the CDR3 is TGTGCCAGCAGCGTAAGGGGGAATTGGGCGAACGAGCAGTACTTC.

The chain employs TRBV27 and TRBJ1-1; 7 positions agree with TRBD1. CDR1 and CDR2 (germline): MNHEY, SMNVEV (reference sequence). The CDR3 sequence is 15 residues long. Losses at the gene ends were 6 bases for V and 6 bases for J; bases not matched to a gene: 13. The CDR3 here is CASRTGDQGRAEAFF. DNA of the CDR3: TGTGCCAGCAGAACAGGGGACCAGGGTCGCGCTGAAGCTTTCTTT.

CDR3 coding DNA: TGCAGTGCCGTGGGGGGCCACTCCTACGAGCAGTACTTC. This codes for CSAVGGHSYEQYF. This rearrangement joins TRBV20-1 to TRBJ2-7; D is perhaps TRBD1 or TRBD2 (6 bases each). From germline, CDR1 is DFQATT and CDR2 SNEGSKA (reference sequence). This CDR3 region has 13 residues. Trimming shortened V by 6 bases and J by 0 bases, and 12 bases separated the two germline ends.

This clonotype has just one count. The chain has TRBV24-1 and TRBJ1-3, with D possibly being TRBD1 (6 bases). CDR3 length: 15 residues. Germline lookup yields CDR1 KGHDR and CDR2 SFDVKD. V was clipped by 7 bases and J by 7 bases, with 19 bases between them. The CDR3: CATSDRSSVANTIYF. Written as DNA, the CDR3 is TGTGCCACCAGCGACAGGTCCTCAGTGGCGAACACCATATATTTT.

The CDR3 spells CSATGTDSYEQYF. CDR3 nucleotides: TGCAGTGCCACTGGTACGGATTCCTACGAGCAGTACTTC. The chain joins TRBV20-1 to TRBJ2-7; D unclear. The CDR3 extends over 13 amino acids. V was clipped by 6 bases and J by 1 base, with 13 bases between them. CDR1 is DFQATT and CDR2 is SNEGSKA in the germline V gene (reference sequence).

The chain carries TRBV28 and TRBJ2-1, with D tentatively TRBD2 (7 bases). Germline loops: CDR1 MDHEN, CDR2 SYDVKM. CDR3 length equals 16 residues. Trimming left V 6 bases short and J 9 bases short, with 24 bases between. The CDR3 is CASSPWRGTTVFEQFF. The CDR3 DNA reads TGTGCCAGCAGCCCATGGAGGGGGACTACCGTCTTTGAGCAGTTCTTC.

The genes are TRBV27 and TRBJ1-5; D remains unclear. This CDR3 comprises 15 residues. V shed 3 bases and J shed 0 bases, with 9 bases lying between them. Germline V gene lookup returns CDR1 MNHEY and CDR2 SMNVEV (reference sequence). For the CDR3, the DNA is TGTGCCAGCAGTTTTGTCGGTTTTAGCAATCAGCCCCAGCATTTT. Its protein product is CASSFVGFSNQPQHF.

The genes are TRBV19 and TRBJ1-1, with D unresolved. CDR1 LNHDA and CDR2 SQIVND come from the germline V gene (reference sequence). V gave up 1 base and J gave up 1 base, with 10 bases separating them. The CDR3 totals 15 residues. For the CDR3, the DNA is TGTGCCAGTAGTATAGTAGAGGGCCGGAACACTGAAGCTTTCTTT. Translation: CASSIVEGRNTEAFF.

The chain links TRBV15 to TRBJ2-3; tentatively, D is TRBD1 or TRBD2 (7 bases each). The CDR3 length is 17 residues. V lost 5 bases and J lost 1, with 19 bases in between. CDR1 and CDR2 from the germline V gene are LNHNV and YYDKDF (reference sequence). DNA for the CDR3: TGTGCCACCAGCGGCAGGGGGGGTAGGACTGGCACAGATACGCAGTATTTT. This encodes CATSGRGGRTGTDTQYF.

As to this clonotype: The CDR3 does not end in the conserved phenylalanine or tryptophan, so this is likely a read error. The V and J genes are TRBV12-3 or TRBV12-4 and TRBJ2-1, with D unclear. Between the trimmed V and J ends, which lost 6 bases and 2 bases, there was a span of 14 bases. CDR3 size: 15 residues. Written as DNA, the CDR3 is TGTGCCAGCAGCCAAGACTTAGCCGCCTACAATGAGCAGTTCTTA. Amino acid sequence: CASSQDLAAYNEQFL.

The J gene is TRBJ2-7, the V gene TRBV13; D uncertain. Trimming left V 3 bases short and J 2 bases short, with 11 bases between. The CDR3 length is 14 residues. Germline lookup yields CDR1 PRHDT and CDR2 FYEKMQ (reference sequence). The CDR3 reads CASSFGQVPYEQYF. CDR3 nucleotides: TGTGCCAGCAGCTTCGGTCAGGTCCCCTACGAGCAGTACTTC.

This rearrangement joins TRBV27 to TRBJ2-2, with a possible D match to TRBD2 (6 bases). Germline V CDR1 and CDR2: MNHEY, SMNVEV (reference sequence). Trimming pared 4 bases from V and 8 bases from J, leaving 14 bases between. The CDR3 has 14 residues. CDR3 DNA sequence: TGTGCCAGCAGTTCGGGACTTTCTATGGGGGAGCTGTTTTTT. This translates into CASSSGLSMGELFF.

This clonotype was recorded only once. V and J are TRBV29-1 and TRBJ1-1; 7 positions match TRBD1. The CDR3 is 15 amino acids. V shed 7 bases, J shed 4 bases, and the junction held 15 bases outside the gene matches. Germline lookup yields CDR1 SQVTM and CDR2 ANQGSEA. Here the CDR3 DNA reads TGCAGCGCCACCTTTCCGACAGGGCCCCTCACTGAAGCTTTCTTT. Translating gives CSATFPTGPLTEAFF.

This clonotype was recorded only once. The chain uses TRBV9 and TRBJ2-1, with TRBD2 matching over 12 bases. Per the germline V gene, CDR1 is SGDLS and CDR2 is YYNGEE. The J segment lost 2 bases and the V segment lost 6 bases, leaving 6 bases of the junction unmatched. The CDR3 covers 16 residues. The CDR3 spells CASTPGLAGPYNEQFF. Written as DNA, the CDR3 is TGTGCCAGCACGCCAGGACTAGCGGGGCCCTACAATGAGCAGTTCTTC.

The rearrangement joins TRBV28 to TRBJ1-2; possibly TRBD1 for D (5 bases). V lost 2 bases, J lost 4 bases, and 8 bases lay in between. The germline V gene encodes CDR1 MDHEN and CDR2 SYDVKM. CDR3 length equals 13 residues. The chain's CDR3 is CASSLDRSYGYTF. Here the CDR3 DNA reads TGTGCCAGCAGTTTAGACAGAAGCTATGGCTACACCTTC.

The genes are TRBV11-2 and TRBJ2-2, with 9 nucleotides matching TRBD2. CDR3 length: 18 amino acids. Germline-derived CDR1 and CDR2 are SGHAT and FQNNGV. The trim removed 4 bases at V and 7 bases at J, leaving 16 bases unmatched. CDR3 nucleotides: TGTGCCAGCAGCTCCAGCCGCGCGGGAGGGCCAAAGGTCGGGGAGCTGTTTTTT. This encodes CASSSSRAGGPKVGELFF.

This chain connects TRBV7-8 to TRBJ2-7; TRBD2 is a possible D gene (5 bases). The CDR3 sequence is 17 residues long. V was pared by 4 bases and J by 8 bases, with 27 bases between. Germline CDR1 and CDR2: SGHVS and FQNEAQ. The CDR3 reads CASSSLRLQRTGMQQYF. Written as DNA, the CDR3 is TGTGCCAGCAGCTCCTTAAGGCTCCAGCGGACCGGGATGCAGCAGTACTTC.

The chain uses TRBV20-1 and TRBJ2-6; D unclear. The CDR3 has 19 amino acids. Germline V CDR1 and CDR2: DFQATT, SNEGSKA (reference sequence). Trimming removed 0 bases from V and 0 bases from J, with 18 bases in between. The chain's CDR3 is CSAREGKLPNLSGANVLTF. DNA for the CDR3: TGCAGTGCTAGAGAGGGCAAACTACCAAACCTCTCTGGGGCCAACGTCCTGACTTTC.

This chain's CDR3 is CASSQDGLGAGNEQYF. The CDR3 nucleotides are TGCGCCAGCAGCCAAGACGGTCTCGGGGCAGGTAACGAGCAGTACTTC. V is TRBV4-3 and J is TRBJ2-7; D is tentatively TRBD1 or TRBD2 (5 bases each). Germline V gene sequence: CDR1 LGHNA, CDR2 YSLEER. The germline V and J ends were trimmed by 0 bases and 5 bases, with 17 bases remaining between them. The CDR3 totals 16 residues.

This chain links TRBV20-1 with TRBJ2-1, with 8 bases lining up with TRBD2. The CDR3 is 15 residues long. In germline, CDR1 is DFQATT, CDR2 SNEGSKA (reference sequence). With 5 bases clipped from V and 4 bases from J, the junction kept 10 bases outside the gene matches. CDR3 sequence reads: CSALHQLAAYNEQFF. CDR3 nucleotides: TGCAGTGCTTTACATCAACTAGCGGCATACAATGAGCAGTTCTTC.

V and J are TRBV20-1 and TRBJ2-1; TRBD2 aligns across 8 bases. Trimming removed 0 bases from V and 0 bases from J; junction bases left unmatched: 7. The CDR3 is 17 amino acids. Germline-derived CDR1 and CDR2 are DFQATT and SNEGSKA (reference sequence). CDR3 region: CSARDYSSGSSYNEQFF. CDR3 bases: TGCAGTGCTAGAGACTATTCGAGCGGGAGCTCCTACAATGAGCAGTTCTTC.

DNA for the CDR3: TGTGCCAGCAGTTACACCGACCTTAGCGGGAGGGCTGGGGAGCAGTTCTTC. Its protein product is CASSYTDLSGRAGEQFF. The chain has TRBV6-5 and TRBJ2-1, with 11 positions matching TRBD2. The CDR3 loop spans 17 amino acids. CDR1 and CDR2 (germline): MNHEY, SVGAGI. V lost 2 bases to trimming and J lost 10 bases; unmatched junction nucleotides: 13.

This sequence joins TRBV3-1 and TRBJ2-2; no clear D. The ends were cut back, 0 bases at V and 6 bases at J, with 14 bases in the middle. This CDR3 has 16 amino acids. From germline, CDR1 is LGHDT and CDR2 YNNKEL (reference sequence). The CDR3 protein is CASSQDSVKESGELFF. The CDR3 DNA follows: TGTGCCAGCAGCCAAGATTCTGTTAAAGAGTCCGGGGAGCTGTTTTTT.